This T cell receptor (beta chain) was identified in a study of cytomegalovirus exposure and HLA in healthy donors. PCR employed 60 Vbeta and 13 Jbeta primers. Produced via immunoSEQ multiplex PCR; TCRdb's table is partial and in-frame only. Altogether 70,000 or so clones are present, around 87% being singletons, with the ten largest covering 9% to 14%. Losses at the gene ends were 0 bases for V and 7 bases for J; bases not matched to a gene: 7. The CDR3 is made up of 15 amino acids. Looked up from germline, CDR1 is SGHRS and CDR2 is YFSETQ. General study findings and limits: Across donors, sequencing depth was assumed by presence/absence analyses to be roughly uniform. A later analysis linked a missense DCLRE1C variant to TCR beta V- and J-gene trimming. Highly shared sequence variants in one cluster were likely a sequencing artifact. Further analysis, carried out later, found HLA-associated TCR beta chains more clonally expanded than equally common other chains.

Comments on this clone: Its antigen remains unidentified.

This TCR came from a woman aged 25 to 39 in good health and CMV-seropositive. The specimen was PBMCs. The chain combines TRBV5-1 with TRBJ1-1; 9 bases map to TRBD1. For the CDR3, the DNA is TGCGCCAGCAGCTTGGCAAGACAGGGGGTCGGTGAAGCTTTCTTT. It translates to CASSLARQGVGEAFF. Supplemented by reference TRBV5-1 and TRBJ1-1, the full variable domain reads KAGVTQTPRYLIKTRGQQVTLSCSPISGHRSVSWYQQTPGQGLQFLFEYFSETQRNKGNFPGRFSGRQFSNSRSEMNVSTLELGDSALYLCASSLARQGVGEAFFGQGTRLTVV.